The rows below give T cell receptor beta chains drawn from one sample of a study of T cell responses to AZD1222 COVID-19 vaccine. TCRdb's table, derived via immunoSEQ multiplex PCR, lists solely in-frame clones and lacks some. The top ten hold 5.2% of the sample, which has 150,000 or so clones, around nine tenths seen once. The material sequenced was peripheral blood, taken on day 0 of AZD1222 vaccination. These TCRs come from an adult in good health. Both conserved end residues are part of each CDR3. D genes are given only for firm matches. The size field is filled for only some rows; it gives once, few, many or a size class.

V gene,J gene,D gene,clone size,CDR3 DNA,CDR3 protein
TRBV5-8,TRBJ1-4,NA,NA,TGTGCCAGCAGCTCGAACGGCAGATTTAATGAAAAACTGTTTTTT,CASSSNGRFNEKLFF
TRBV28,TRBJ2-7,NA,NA,TGTGCCAGCAGTTCCCGGGACTCCACCTACGAGCAGTACTTC,CASSSRDSTYEQYF
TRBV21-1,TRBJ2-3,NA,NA,TGTGCCAGCAGCAAAGTTTGGGACGCGGCCGGGCCGAGCACAGATACGCAGTATTTT,CASSKVWDAAGPSTDTQYF
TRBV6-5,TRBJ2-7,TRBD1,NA,TGTGCCAGCAGCCGACAGGGGACAAACTACGAGCAGTACTTC,CASSRQGTNYEQYF
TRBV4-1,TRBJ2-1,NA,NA,TGCGCCAGCAGCCAAGTGGGGGACTACAATGAGCAGTTCTTC,CASSQVGDYNEQFF
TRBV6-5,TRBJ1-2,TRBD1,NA,TGTGCCAGCAGTTACGGGAACCACAGGGGTGGCTACACCTTC,CASSYGNHRGGYTF
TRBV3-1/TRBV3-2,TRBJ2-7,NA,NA,TGTGCCAGCAGCCAGGGACACCTCCTGTACGAGCAGTACTTC,CASSQGHLLYEQYF
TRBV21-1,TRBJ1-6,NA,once,TGTGCCAGCAGCAAACACCGGCCCCGGACCGCGAGCTCCTATAATTCACCCCTCCACTTT,CASSKHRPRTASSYNSPLHF
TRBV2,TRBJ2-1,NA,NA,TGTGCCCACAGAGGTGGGTCCTACAATGAGCAGTTCTTC,CAHRGGSYNEQFF
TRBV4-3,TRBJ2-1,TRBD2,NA,TGCGCCAGCAGCCGGCGGACTAGCGGGGCTTACAATGAGCAGTTCTTC,CASSRRTSGAYNEQFF
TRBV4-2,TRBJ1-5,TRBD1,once,TGTGCCAGCAGCCAAGATCTCCCGGACAGGGAGGGCAATCAGCCCCAGCATTTT,CASSQDLPDREGNQPQHF
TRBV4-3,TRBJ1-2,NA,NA,TGCGCCAGCAGCCAAGATACAGGCAGCTTGGATGGCTACACCTTC,CASSQDTGSLDGYTF
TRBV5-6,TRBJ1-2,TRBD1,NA,TGTGCCAGCAGCTCTTGGGGGACAGGGCCGGACTATGGCTACACCTTC,CASSSWGTGPDYGYTF
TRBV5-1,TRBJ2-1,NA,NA,TGCGCCAGCAGCTTGGAGGAGACCCCGGGCTACAATGAGCAGTTCTTC,CASSLEETPGYNEQFF
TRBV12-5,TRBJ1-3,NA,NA,TGTGCTAGTGGTTTGGGCCCGGGGTCTGGAAACACCATATATTTT,CASGLGPGSGNTIYF
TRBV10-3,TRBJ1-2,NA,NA,TGTGCCATCAGGGAGCAGGGATTCTATGGCTACACCTTC,CAIREQGFYGYTF
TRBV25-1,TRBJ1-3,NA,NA,TGTGCCAGCAGTGTCATCGCCGGAAACACCATATATTTT,CASSVIAGNTIYF
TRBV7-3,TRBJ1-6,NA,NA,TGTGCCAGCAGTTCGAGGGGAGGAAGCTCACCCCTCCACTTT,CASSSRGGSSPLHF
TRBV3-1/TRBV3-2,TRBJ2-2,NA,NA,TGTGCCAGCAGCCGAACCTACCAGACCGGGGAGCTGTTTTTT,CASSRTYQTGELFF
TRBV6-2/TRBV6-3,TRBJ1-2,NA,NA,TGTGCCAGCAGCCGGAGTGACTATGGCTACACCTTC,CASSRSDYGYTF
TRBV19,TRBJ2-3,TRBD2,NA,TGTGCCAGTAGTCCGGGACTAGCGGGGGGCACAGATACGCAGTATTTT,CASSPGLAGGTDTQYF
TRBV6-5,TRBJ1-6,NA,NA,TGTGCCAGCAGTTCGCCCCTCGGGGGGTTTGGTTCACCCCTCCACTTT,CASSSPLGGFGSPLHF
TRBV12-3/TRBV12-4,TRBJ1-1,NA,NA,TGTGCCAGCAGCAATTACAGGAGCGGAGCTTTCTTT,CASSNYRSGAFF
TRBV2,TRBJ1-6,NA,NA,TGTGCCAGCAGTGTGCGGGAGACACCCCTCCACTTT,CASSVRETPLHF
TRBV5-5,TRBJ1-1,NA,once,TGTGCCAGCAGCTTGGCCGGAGCAATGAACACTGAAGCTTTCTTT,CASSLAGAMNTEAFF
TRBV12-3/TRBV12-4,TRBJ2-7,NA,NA,TGTGCCAGCAGCCGGGACTCCTACGAGCAGTACTTC,CASSRDSYEQYF
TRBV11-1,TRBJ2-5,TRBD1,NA,TGTGCCAGCAGCTTACCCCCAGGGGGGACCCAGTACTTC,CASSLPPGGTQYF
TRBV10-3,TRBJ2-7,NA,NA,TGTGCCATCAGTTCGGACCAATCAAGACTCTACGAGCAGTACTTC,CAISSDQSRLYEQYF
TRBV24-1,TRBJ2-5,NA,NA,TGTGCCACCGTCCTCTACCTTGAGACCCAGTACTTC,CATVLYLETQYF
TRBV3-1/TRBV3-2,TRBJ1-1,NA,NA,TGTGCCAGCAGCCAAATATCTACGAACACTGAAGCTTTCTTT,CASSQISTNTEAFF
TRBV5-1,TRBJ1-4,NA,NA,TGCGCCAGCAGCCCAGGACAGACTAATGAAAAACTGTTTTTT,CASSPGQTNEKLFF
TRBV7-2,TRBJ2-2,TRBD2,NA,TGTGCCAGCAGCCCCGGAAGCGGGAGGGCCGGGGGCACCGGGGAGCTGTTTTTT,CASSPGSGRAGGTGELFF
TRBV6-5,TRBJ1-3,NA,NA,TGTGCCAGCAGTACACCCGGACGGCGGGGAAACACCATATATTTT,CASSTPGRRGNTIYF
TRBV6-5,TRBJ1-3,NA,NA,TGTGCCAGCAGTTACAGAGTCTCTGGAAACACCATATATTTT,CASSYRVSGNTIYF
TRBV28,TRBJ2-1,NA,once,TGTGCCAGCAGACCTTACAGGCAATCCTACAATGAGCAGTTCTTC,CASRPYRQSYNEQFF
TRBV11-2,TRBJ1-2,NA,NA,TGTGCCAGCAGCTTACGGCGGGAATCCGGCTACACCTTC,CASSLRRESGYTF
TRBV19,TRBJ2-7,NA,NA,TGTGCCAGTAGTCCCTCGATGGTTCAAGAGCAGTACTTC,CASSPSMVQEQYF
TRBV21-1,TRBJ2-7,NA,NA,TGTGCCAGCAGCTTAGGGGGACAGGGTATCTCCTACGAGCAGTACTTC,CASSLGGQGISYEQYF
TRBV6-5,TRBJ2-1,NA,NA,TGTGCCAGCATGGCCTATTGGGGCTCCTACAATGAGCAGTTCTTC,CASMAYWGSYNEQFF
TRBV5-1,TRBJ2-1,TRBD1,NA,TGCGCCAGCAGCGGGGGACAGGGGGCCTTCAATGAGCAGTTCTTC,CASSGGQGAFNEQFF
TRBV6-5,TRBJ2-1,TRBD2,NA,TGTGCCAGCAGCCCCGCGGCTAGCGGGGGTGATGAGCAGTTCTTC,CASSPAASGGDEQFF
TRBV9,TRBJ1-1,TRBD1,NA,TGTGCCAGCAGCGTAGCAGGGGGACACACTGAAGCTTTCTTT,CASSVAGGHTEAFF
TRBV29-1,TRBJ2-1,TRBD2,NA,TGCAGCGTGGCTGCCGGGACTACTCACAATGAGCAGTTCTTC,CSVAAGTTHNEQFF
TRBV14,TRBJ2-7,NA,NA,TGTGCCAGCAGCTTAGGGGCCTCGACCTACGAGCAGTACTTC,CASSLGASTYEQYF
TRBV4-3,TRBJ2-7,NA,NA,TGCGCCAGCAGCCCACGACTGACAGTCTACGAGCAGTACTTC,CASSPRLTVYEQYF
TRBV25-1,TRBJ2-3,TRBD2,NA,TGTGCCAGCACCCTAGCGGGAGGGAATACGCAGTATTTT,CASTLAGGNTQYF
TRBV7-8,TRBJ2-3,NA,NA,TGTGCCAGCAGCCCAGGACCTTTGGGTGGAGATACGCAGTATTTT,CASSPGPLGGDTQYF
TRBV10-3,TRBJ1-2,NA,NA,TGTGCCATCAGTGAGTCGAGCCAGAGCTATGGCTACACCTTC,CAISESSQSYGYTF
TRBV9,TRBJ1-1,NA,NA,TGTGCCAGCAGCTCCTCCGGTTCAAACACTGAAGCTTTCTTT,CASSSSGSNTEAFF
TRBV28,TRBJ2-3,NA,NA,TGTGCCAGCAGTTTATTGTTCACAGATACGCAGTATTTT,CASSLLFTDTQYF
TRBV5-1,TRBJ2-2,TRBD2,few,TGCGCCAGCAGCTTGGCCAGCGGGGGGGCCGGGGAGCTGTTTTTT,CASSLASGGAGELFF
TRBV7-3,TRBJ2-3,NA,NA,TGTGCCAGCTCGGTGAGCACAGATACGCAGTATTTT,CASSVSTDTQYF
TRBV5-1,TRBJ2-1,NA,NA,TGCGCCAGCAGCTTGGTGGGAATCGGGGGTTTCGATGAGCAGTTCTTC,CASSLVGIGGFDEQFF
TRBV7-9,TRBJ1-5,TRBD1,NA,TGTGCCAGCAGCTTATATGGCGGGACAGGGGACGATCAGCCCCAGCATTTT,CASSLYGGTGDDQPQHF
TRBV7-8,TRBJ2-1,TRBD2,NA,TGTGCCAGCAGCCCCAGACTAGCGGGTTACAATGAGCAGTTCTTC,CASSPRLAGYNEQFF
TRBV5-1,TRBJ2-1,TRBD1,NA,TGCGCCAGCAGCTTGGATCGGACAGGGGCCTACAATGAGCAGTTCTTC,CASSLDRTGAYNEQFF
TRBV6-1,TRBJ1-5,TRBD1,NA,TGTGCCAGCAGTGCGACAGGGGGGAGAGGCAATCAGCCCCAGCATTTT,CASSATGGRGNQPQHF
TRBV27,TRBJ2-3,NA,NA,TGTGCCGGCAGTAGACCCATGGATACGCAGTATTTT,CAGSRPMDTQYF
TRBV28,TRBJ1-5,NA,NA,TGTGCCAGCAGCACCCAGACAGGAAAAAATAGCAATCAGCCCCAGCATTTT,CASSTQTGKNSNQPQHF